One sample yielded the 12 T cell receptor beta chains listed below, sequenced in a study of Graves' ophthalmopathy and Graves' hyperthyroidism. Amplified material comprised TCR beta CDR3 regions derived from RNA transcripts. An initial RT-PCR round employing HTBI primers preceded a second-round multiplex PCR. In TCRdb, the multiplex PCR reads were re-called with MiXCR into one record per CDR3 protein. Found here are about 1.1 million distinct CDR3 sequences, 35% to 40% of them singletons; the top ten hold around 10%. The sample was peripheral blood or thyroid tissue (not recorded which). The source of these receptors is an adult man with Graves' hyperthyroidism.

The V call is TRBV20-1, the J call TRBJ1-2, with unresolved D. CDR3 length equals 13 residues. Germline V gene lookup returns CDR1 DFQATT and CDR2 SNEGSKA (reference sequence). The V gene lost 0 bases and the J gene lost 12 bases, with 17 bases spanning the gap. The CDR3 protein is CSARDPVRSGNTF. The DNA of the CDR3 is TGCAGTGCTAGAGATCCCGTTAGATCTGGAAACACCTTC.

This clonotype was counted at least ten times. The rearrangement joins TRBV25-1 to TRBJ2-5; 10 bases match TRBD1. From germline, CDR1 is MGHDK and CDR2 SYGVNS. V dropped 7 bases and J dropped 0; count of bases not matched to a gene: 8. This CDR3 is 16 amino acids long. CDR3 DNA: TGTGCCAGCATCGGAGCGGGACAGGGGTACCAAGAGACCCAGTACTTC. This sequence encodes CASIGAGQGYQETQYF. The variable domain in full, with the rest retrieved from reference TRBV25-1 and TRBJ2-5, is EADIYQTPRYLVIGTGKKITLECSQTMGHDKMYWYQQDPGMELHLIHYSYGVNSTEKGDLSSESTVSRIRTEHFPLTLESARPSHTSQYLCASIGAGQGYQETQYFGPGTRLLVL.

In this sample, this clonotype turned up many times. CDR3 residues: CASSLGRHGPETQYF. CDR3 sequence (DNA): TGTGCCAGCAGTTTAGGACGACACGGGCCAGAGACCCAGTACTTC. The chain is built from TRBV12-3 or TRBV12-4 and TRBJ2-5; D is ambiguous. The CDR3 is 15 amino acids. Trimming left V 1 base short and J 4 bases short, with 13 bases between.

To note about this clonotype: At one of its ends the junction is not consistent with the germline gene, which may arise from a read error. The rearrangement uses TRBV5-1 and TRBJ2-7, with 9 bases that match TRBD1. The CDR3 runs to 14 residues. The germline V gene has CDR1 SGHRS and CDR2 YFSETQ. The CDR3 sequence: CASSSGQGSGELYF. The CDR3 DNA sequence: TGCGCCAGCAGCTCGGGACAGGGATCCGGGGAGCTGTACTTC. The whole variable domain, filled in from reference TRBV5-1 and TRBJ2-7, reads KAGVTQTPRYLIKTRGQQVTLSCSPISGHRSVSWYQQTPGQGLQFLFEYFSETQRNKGNFPGRFSGRQFSNSRSEMNVSTLELGDSALYLCASSSGQGSGELYFGPGTRLTVT.

CDR3 sequence: CASSSGTGSGQYF. The CDR3 nucleotides are TGTGCCAGCAGCTCTGGGACAGGATCCGGACAGTATTTT. The rearrangement joins TRBV7-3 to TRBJ2-3; 8 nucleotides line up with TRBD1. The CDR3 runs 13 residues. The V gene end was trimmed by 4 bases and the J gene end by 12 bases; junction bases not matched to a gene: 9. Germline V lookup: CDR1 SGHTA, CDR2 FQGTGA.

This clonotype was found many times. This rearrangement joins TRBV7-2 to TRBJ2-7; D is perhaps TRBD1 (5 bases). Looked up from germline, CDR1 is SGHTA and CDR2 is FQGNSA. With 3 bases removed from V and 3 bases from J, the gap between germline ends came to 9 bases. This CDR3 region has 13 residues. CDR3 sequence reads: CASSFPTGYEQYF. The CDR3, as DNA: TGTGCCAGCAGCTTTCCTACAGGCTACGAGCAGTACTTC.

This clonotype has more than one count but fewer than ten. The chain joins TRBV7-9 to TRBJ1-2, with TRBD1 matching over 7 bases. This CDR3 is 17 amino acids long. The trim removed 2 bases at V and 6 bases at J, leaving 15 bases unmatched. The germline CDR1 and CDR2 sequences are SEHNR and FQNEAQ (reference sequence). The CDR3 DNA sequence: TGTGCCAGCAGCTTACAAGGGGGCAGTCCAGGCTCTCATGGCTACACCTTC. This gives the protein CASSLQGGSPGSHGYTF. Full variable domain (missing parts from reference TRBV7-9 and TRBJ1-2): DTGVSQNPRHKITKRGQNVTFRCDPISEHNRLYWYRQTLGQGPEFLTYFQNEAQLEKSRLLSDRFSAERPKGSFSTLEIQRTEQGDSAMYLCASSLQGGSPGSHGYTFGSGTRLTVV.

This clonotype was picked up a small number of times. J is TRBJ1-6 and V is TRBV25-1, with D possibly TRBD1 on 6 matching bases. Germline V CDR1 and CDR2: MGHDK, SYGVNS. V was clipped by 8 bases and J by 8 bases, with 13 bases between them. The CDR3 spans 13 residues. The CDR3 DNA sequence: TGTGCCAGCTCCACAGGGTTCGATTCACCCCTCCACTTT. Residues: CASSTGFDSPLHF. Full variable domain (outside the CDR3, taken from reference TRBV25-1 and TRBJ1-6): EADIYQTPRYLVIGTGKKITLECSQTMGHDKMYWYQQDPGMELHLIHYSYGVNSTEKGDLSSESTVSRIRTEHFPLTLESARPSHTSQYLCASSTGFDSPLHFGNGTRLTVT.

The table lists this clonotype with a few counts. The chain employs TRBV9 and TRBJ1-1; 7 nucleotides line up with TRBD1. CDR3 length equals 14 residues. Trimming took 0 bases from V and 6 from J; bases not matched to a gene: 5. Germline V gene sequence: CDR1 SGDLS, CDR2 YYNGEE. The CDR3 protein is CASSVATTGSEAFF. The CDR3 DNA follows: TGTGCCAGCAGCGTAGCTACGACAGGGTCTGAAGCTTTCTTT.

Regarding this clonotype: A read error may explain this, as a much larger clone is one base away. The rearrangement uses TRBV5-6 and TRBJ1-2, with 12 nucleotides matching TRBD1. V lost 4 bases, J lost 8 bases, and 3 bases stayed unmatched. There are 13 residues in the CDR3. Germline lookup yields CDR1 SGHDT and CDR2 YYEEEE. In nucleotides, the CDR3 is TGTGCCAGCAGCGGGGACAGGGGGCGGGGCTACACCTTC. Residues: CASSGDRGRGYTF.

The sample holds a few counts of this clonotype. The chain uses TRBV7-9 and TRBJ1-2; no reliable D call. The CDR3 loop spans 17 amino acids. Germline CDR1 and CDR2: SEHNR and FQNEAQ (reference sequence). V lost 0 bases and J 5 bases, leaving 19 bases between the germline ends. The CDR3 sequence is CASSLADGIGLSYGYTF. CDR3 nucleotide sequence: TGTGCCAGCAGCTTAGCGGATGGGATAGGGCTGAGTTATGGCTACACCTTC.

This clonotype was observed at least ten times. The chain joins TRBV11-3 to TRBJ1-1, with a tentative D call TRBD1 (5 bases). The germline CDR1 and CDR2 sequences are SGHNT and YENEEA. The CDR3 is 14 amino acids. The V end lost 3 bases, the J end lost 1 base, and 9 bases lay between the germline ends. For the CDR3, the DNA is TGTGCCAGCAGCTTCGGACACCGGAACACTGAAGCTTTCTTT. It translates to CASSFGHRNTEAFF.